The next 6 T cell receptor beta chains were all read from a single sample in a study of graft-versus-host responses after intestinal transplantation. Libraries were prepared by immunoSEQ multiplex PCR; TCRdb keeps only in-frame clonotypes and omits some of them. Of 49,000 or so clones in the sample, roughly 93% are singletons; the top ten hold 5.9%. The sequencing used PBMCs, collected around 27 months after a first intestinal transplant, on the day of a second. Receptors originate from a human patient who received an intestinal transplant, so some T cells may come from the graft donor.

The chain employs TRBV18 and TRBJ2-7; 10 bases fit TRBD1. Germline V gene sequence: CDR1 KGHSH, CDR2 LQKENI. V shed 8 bases, J shed 3 bases, and the junction held 4 bases outside the gene matches. The CDR3 contains 13 residues. DNA for the CDR3: TGTGCCAGCGCAGGACAGGGGGTCTACGAGCAGTACTTC. Translating it yields CASAGQGVYEQYF.

V gene TRBV7-3 combines with J gene TRBJ1-1, with a weak D call TRBD1 (6 bases). V gave up 4 bases and J gave up 0 bases, with 12 bases separating them. Per germline, CDR1 SGHTA and CDR2 FQGTGA. The CDR3 totals 15 residues. The chain's CDR3 is CASSYGQNMNTEAFF. CDR3 coding DNA: TGTGCCAGCAGCTACGGACAGAACATGAACACTGAAGCTTTCTTT.

V and J are TRBV5-4 and TRBJ2-1, with TRBD2 identical over 11 bases. V gave up 4 bases and J gave up 7 bases; unmatched junction bases: 7. The CDR3 covers 15 residues. Germline CDR1 is SGHNT and CDR2 is YYREEE (reference sequence). The CDR3 DNA reads TGTGCCAGCAGCCACGTTAGCGGGAGGGAGAATGAGCAGTTCTTC. It is translated as CASSHVSGRENEQFF.

The chain has TRBV28 and TRBJ2-7; 10 bases line up with TRBD1. The germline V gene has CDR1 MDHEN and CDR2 SYDVKM. The CDR3 spans 13 residues. V shed 7 bases and J 3 bases; nucleotides not matched to a gene: 3. As DNA, the CDR3 is TGTGCCAGCACGGGACAGGGGTTCTACGAGCAGTACTTC. It codes for CASTGQGFYEQYF.

V usage is TRBV19 and J usage is TRBJ2-6, with 12 bases matching TRBD1. Germline trimming cut 2 bases from V and 3 bases from J; bases unmatched to any gene: 5. This CDR3 is built from 18 residues. Germline CDR1 and CDR2: LNHDA and SQIVND (reference sequence). The chain's CDR3 is CASSIRGQGARGANVLTF. The CDR3 DNA is TGTGCCAGTAGTATAAGGGGACAGGGGGCTCGTGGGGCCAACGTCCTGACTTTC.

V gene TRBV11-2 combines with J gene TRBJ1-1; D is uncertain. The CDR3 consists of 14 residues. The V gene lost 5 bases and the J gene lost 1 base, with 11 bases spanning the gap. Germline assignment: CDR1 SGHAT and CDR2 FQNNGV. The CDR3, as DNA: TGTGCCAGCAGCCGACGCCCCGAGAACACTGAAGCTTTCTTT. Encoded protein: CASSRRPENTEAFF.